This passage covers 32 T cell receptor beta chains from one sample sequenced in a study of CD8+ T cells in alopecia areata. Once RNA had been extracted, it was reverse transcribed into cDNA to act as the sequencing template. The method was immunoSEQ multiplex PCR; TCRdb's version includes in-frame clones alone and lacks a portion of them. The data hold approximately 12,000 clones, with 50% to 60% observed a single time. From alopecia areata patients, lesional scalp punch biopsies and peripheral blood were collected. What was sequenced was skin. The receptor set was obtained from a human donor with alopecia areata.

This clone was counted only a few times. V usage is TRBV7-2 and J usage is TRBJ1-1, with TRBD1 as a possible D gene (6 bases). V gave up 1 base and J gave up 0 bases, with 15 bases separating them. The length of the CDR3 is 17 residues. Germline assignment: CDR1 SGHTA and CDR2 FQGNSA. The CDR3: CASSLVGGIDMNTEAFF. CDR3 nucleotide sequence: TGTGCCAGCAGCTTAGTAGGGGGAATCGACATGAACACTGAAGCTTTCTTT.

In DNA form, the CDR3 reads TGCGCCAGCAGCCACCCTACAGCGACGGATACGCAGTATTTT. This sequence encodes CASSHPTATDTQYF. The chain recombines TRBV4-1 with TRBJ2-3; no clear D gene. V was cut by 3 bases and J by 6 bases, with 13 bases left in between. Germline V gene sequence: CDR1 MGHRA, CDR2 YSYEKL. The CDR3 length is 14 residues.

The rearrangement links TRBV10-1 to TRBJ2-1; TRBD2 might be the D (7 bases). The CDR3 runs 13 residues. Trimming took off 10 bases at V and 8 bases at J, with 18 bases between the two ends. The germline gives CDR1 WNHNN, CDR2 SYGVQD (reference sequence). The CDR3 DNA reads TGCGCCACTTCCAGCGGGGAGGGGGATGAGCAGTTCTTC. Its protein product is CATSSGEGDEQFF.

This clone showed up just once. CDR3 DNA sequence: TGTGCCAGCAGGAACAGGGGGCCCATATATTTT. Protein: CASRNRGPIYF. The genes are TRBV6-6 and TRBJ1-3; 9 bases map to TRBD1. This CDR3 spans 11 amino acids. J lost 11 bases, V lost 6 bases, and 2 bases had no gene match. Germline V gives CDR1 MNHNY, CDR2 SVGAGI (reference sequence).

The chain carries TRBV28 and TRBJ2-2; D may be TRBD1 or TRBD2 (5 bases each). Germline-derived CDR1 and CDR2 are MDHEN and SYDVKM. V was shortened by 3 bases and J by 5 bases, with 13 bases between the two germline ends. The CDR3 totals 15 residues. This CDR3 reads CASSLKRWGTGELFF. The CDR3, as DNA: TGTGCCAGCAGTTTGAAGCGATGGGGGACCGGGGAGCTGTTTTTT.

This clone was observed a single time. The chain has TRBV30 and TRBJ2-2, with TRBD2 identical over 11 bases. This CDR3 region has 16 residues. The junction had 14 bases not matched to a gene; V was cut back by 7 bases and J by 7 bases. The V gene's germline CDR1 is GTSNPN and CDR2 SVGIG (reference sequence). Written as DNA, the CDR3 is TGTGCCTATACCTACTTAGCGGGAGGGCCAAGCGGGGAGCTGTTTTTT. Its protein product is CAYTYLAGGPSGELFF.

This clone appeared a few times. This chain connects TRBV4-1 to TRBJ2-6; D remains unclear. V was shortened by 2 bases and J by 0 bases, with 5 bases between the two germline ends. CDR3 length: 15 residues. The germline CDR1 and CDR2 sequences are MGHRA and YSYEKL. For the CDR3, the DNA is TGCGCCAGCAGCCAACTACACTCTGGGGCCAACGTCCTGACTTTC. Its translation is CASSQLHSGANVLTF.

V is TRBV9 and J is TRBJ2-2, with D unresolved. Trimming took 4 bases from V and 4 from J, leaving 14 bases between them. The CDR3 covers 15 residues. The germline V gene has CDR1 SGDLS and CDR2 YYNGEE. The CDR3 DNA reads TGTGCCAGCAGCCCGTATTGGGGTAGCACCGGGGAGCTGTTTTTT. Translated, it gives CASSPYWGSTGELFF.

This rearrangement joins TRBV18 to TRBJ2-7; a weak D match, TRBD2 (5 bases). The CDR3 is 14 residues long. The germline V and J ends were trimmed by 4 bases and 5 bases, with 15 bases remaining between them. CDR1 is KGHSH and CDR2 is LQKENI in the germline V gene. The CDR3 DNA follows: TGTGCCAGCTCACGCTTGCGAGGGTTCGACGAGCAGTACTTC. Translated: CASSRLRGFDEQYF.

The CDR3 reads CASSRDSTDTQYF. The CDR3 nucleotides read TGTGCCAGCAGTAGGGACAGCACAGATACGCAGTATTTT. The chain employs TRBV6-5 and TRBJ2-3; D may be TRBD1 or TRBD2 (5 bases each). The germline V and J ends were trimmed by 5 bases and 0 bases, with 6 bases remaining between them. Germline-derived CDR1 and CDR2 are MNHEY and SVGAGI. The CDR3 contains 13 residues.

The chain is built from TRBV10-3 and TRBJ2-7; 11 bases are shared with TRBD1. J lost 1 base, V lost 6 bases, and 5 bases had no gene match. CDR3 length: 15 amino acids. Germline V gene sequence: CDR1 ENHRY, CDR2 SYGVKD. The CDR3 coding sequence is TGTGCCATCAGGGGACAGGGGGAAAATTCCTACGAGCAGTACTTC. This encodes CAIRGQGENSYEQYF.

The V and J genes are TRBV4-1 and TRBJ2-7; tentative D call: TRBD2 (6 bases). V was trimmed by 4 bases and J by 2 bases, leaving 15 bases between them. This CDR3 region has 15 residues. Germline V gene data show CDR1 as MGHRA and CDR2 as YSYEKL. CDR3 region: CASSPGLGRTYEQYF. CDR3 bases: TGCGCCAGCAGCCCGGGGTTAGGGAGGACCTACGAGCAGTACTTC.

The gene calls are TRBV5-6 and TRBJ2-1; D unresolved. The CDR3 spans 12 residues. In germline, CDR1 is SGHDT, CDR2 YYEEEE. V was clipped by 3 bases and J by 10 bases, with 11 bases between them. CDR3 sequence reads: CASSSGLKEQFF. The CDR3 coding sequence is TGTGCCAGCAGCTCCGGGCTTAAGGAGCAGTTCTTC. Full variable domain (outside the CDR3, taken from reference TRBV5-6 and TRBJ2-1): DAGVTQSPTHLIKTRGQQVTLRCSPKSGHDTVSWYQQALGQGPQFIFQYYEEEERQRGNFPDRFSGHQFPNYSSELNVNALLLGDSALYLCASSSGLKEQFFGPGTRLTVL.

The chain employs TRBV7-6 and TRBJ2-3; TRBD1 matches at 12 bases. The CDR3 sequence is 15 residues long. CDR1 is SGHVS and CDR2 is FNYEAQ in the germline V gene. V was clipped by 5 bases and J by 4 bases; unmatched bases: 4. In nucleotides, the CDR3 is TGTGCCAGCAGCGGGGACAGGGGGCGCGCAGATACGCAGTATTTT. The encoded protein is CASSGDRGRADTQYF. The variable domain in full, with the rest retrieved from reference TRBV7-6 and TRBJ2-3, is GAGVSQSPRYKVTKRGQDVALRCDPISGHVSLYWYRQALGQGPEFLTYFNYEAQQDKSGLPNDRFSAERPEGSISTLTIQRTEQRDSAMYRCASSGDRGRADTQYFGPGTRLTVL.

This chain connects TRBV11-3 to TRBJ2-3, with 7 bases fitting TRBD2. The CDR3 loop spans 13 amino acids. Looked up from germline, CDR1 is SGHNT and CDR2 is YENEEA. The V and J ends lost 3 bases and 3 bases, in that order; junction bases with no gene match: 0. The CDR3 loop reads CASSFGGTDTQYF. DNA of the CDR3: TGTGCCAGCAGCTTCGGGGGGACAGATACGCAGTATTTT.

This clone was seen more than once but under ten times. The chain uses TRBV27 and TRBJ2-5; tentatively, D is TRBD2 (5 bases). The CDR3 is 15 amino acids. Trimming took off 8 bases at V and 6 bases at J, with 22 bases between the two ends. CDR1 is MNHEY and CDR2 is SMNVEV in the germline V gene (reference sequence). The CDR3: CASSGGSFSAKTQYF. DNA for the CDR3: TGTGCCAGCTCCGGAGGCTCCTTTTCCGCGAAGACCCAGTACTTC.

This chain joins TRBV25-1 and TRBJ1-1; D is unresolved. This CDR3 spans 14 amino acids. V was trimmed by 4 bases and J by 7 bases, leaving 16 bases between them. From germline, CDR1 is MGHDK and CDR2 SYGVNS. The CDR3 sequence: CASSGSRVSNEAFF. For the CDR3, the DNA is TGTGCCAGCAGTGGCTCTAGGGTATCCAATGAAGCTTTCTTT.

This clone was observed a few times. The chain has TRBV28 and TRBJ2-7; D is unresolved. V was trimmed by 0 bases and J by 3 bases, leaving 12 bases between them. This CDR3 has 15 amino acids. Germline CDR1 MDHEN, CDR2 SYDVKM. CDR3 protein: CASSLWALGSYEQYF. CDR3 nucleotide sequence: TGTGCCAGCAGTTTATGGGCCCTCGGTAGCTACGAGCAGTACTTC.

The CDR3 sequence is CASSFNRGTGELFF. CDR3 DNA: TGTGCCAGCAGCTTCAACAGGGGTACCGGGGAGCTGTTTTTT. The chain recombines TRBV7-9 with TRBJ2-2, with 7 bases matching TRBD1. CDR1 and CDR2 (germline): SEHNR, FQNEAQ (reference sequence). Trimming cost V 3 bases and J 5 bases; bases outside gene matches: 3. The length of the CDR3 is 14 residues.

The chain joins TRBV18 to TRBJ1-3; the match to TRBD1 covers 8 bases. With 6 bases clipped from V and 3 bases from J, the junction kept 10 bases outside the gene matches. Germline V CDR1 and CDR2: KGHSH, LQKENI. CDR3 length: 16 residues. For the CDR3, the DNA is TGTGCCAGCTCCTGGACAGGGAGTTCCTTTGGAAACACCATATATTTT. It encodes CASSWTGSSFGNTIYF.

The chain couples TRBV27 to TRBJ2-5, with 7 bases matching TRBD2. Trimming cost V 5 bases and J 5 bases; bases outside gene matches: 26. The length of the CDR3 is 20 residues. The germline gives CDR1 MNHEY, CDR2 SMNVEV (reference sequence). The CDR3 region is CASSPSTSETAVLSGETQYF. The DNA for the CDR3 is TGTGCCAGCAGTCCCAGTACTAGCGAAACGGCAGTCCTATCCGGGGAGACCCAGTACTTC.

This clone is judged medium-sized. The rearrangement links TRBV15 to TRBJ2-3; the D gene could be TRBD1 or TRBD2 (5 bases each). Germline-derived CDR1 and CDR2 are LNHNV and YYDKDF (reference sequence). Trimming stripped 3 bases from V and 0 bases from J, with 10 bases between. The CDR3 sequence is 15 residues long. CDR3 in amino acids: CATSRSRDSTDTQYF. CDR3 sequence (DNA): TGTGCCACCAGCAGGAGCCGGGACAGCACAGATACGCAGTATTTT.

This clone was seen a handful of times. The genes are TRBV6-5 and TRBJ1-5; D perhaps matches TRBD1 (5 bases). Germline assignment: CDR1 MNHEY and CDR2 SVGAGI. Trimming took 5 bases from V and 6 from J, leaving 14 bases between them. CDR3 length: 14 amino acids. The CDR3 protein is CASSAREGRQPQHF. The CDR3 region has the DNA TGTGCCAGCAGTGCCAGGGAGGGACGTCAGCCCCAGCATTTT.

This clone was counted a single time. The V call is TRBV6-6, the J call TRBJ2-1, with D unclear. Trimming took off 7 bases at V and 10 bases at J, with 17 bases between the two ends. Per the germline V gene, CDR1 is MNHNY and CDR2 is SVGAGI (reference sequence). CDR3 length: 13 amino acids. CDR3 DNA sequence: TGTGCCAGCACCCCGATTGGGTCAGGAGAGCAGTTCTTC. It codes for CASTPIGSGEQFF.

The chain couples TRBV13 to TRBJ1-1, with 9 nucleotides matching TRBD1. V dropped 1 base and J dropped 2; count of bases not matched to a gene: 8. The CDR3 runs 17 residues. Germline loops: CDR1 PRHDT, CDR2 FYEKMQ (reference sequence). The CDR3 region is CASSLDRTGVSNTEAFF. For the CDR3, the DNA is TGTGCCAGCAGCTTAGACCGGACAGGGGTGAGTAACACTGAAGCTTTCTTT.

The CDR3 nucleotides are TGTGCCAGCAGTTTTTTCCGATATAATTCACCCCTCCACTTT. Translating it yields CASSFFRYNSPLHF. This rearrangement joins TRBV2 to TRBJ1-6, with D uncertain. V was trimmed by 5 bases and J by 4 bases, leaving 9 bases between them. The length of the CDR3 is 14 residues. Germline CDR1 SNHLY, CDR2 FYNNEI.

This chain joins TRBV11-1 and TRBJ2-3, with D unresolved. The CDR3 spans 13 residues. V gave up 8 bases and J gave up 0 bases, with 9 bases separating them. CDR1 and CDR2 (germline): SGHAT, FQDESV (reference sequence). The CDR3 region has the DNA TGTGCCAGCCAATCATATAGCACAGATACGCAGTATTTT. This gives the protein CASQSYSTDTQYF.

The V call is TRBV7-6, the J call TRBJ2-3; 8 nucleotides agree with TRBD2. Germline V gene data show CDR1 as SGHVS and CDR2 as FNYEAQ. The ends lost 0 bases at V and 5 bases at J; junction bases unmatched: 10. CDR3 length: 17 residues. For the CDR3, the DNA is TGTGCCAGCAGCTTAGCGGGGCTAGCGGGTTCTCAAGATACGCAGTATTTT. It translates to CASSLAGLAGSQDTQYF.

The rearrangement links TRBV2 to TRBJ1-4; D call uncertain. The CDR3 spans 13 residues. The V gene lost 5 bases and the J gene lost 4 bases, with 8 bases spanning the gap. Per the germline V gene, CDR1 is SNHLY and CDR2 is FYNNEI. CDR3 protein: CASSPRLNEKLFF. For the CDR3, the DNA is TGTGCCAGCAGTCCCCGCCTTAATGAAAAACTGTTTTTT.

The CDR3 loop is CAWSGQGIPDTQYF. CDR3 in DNA: TGTGCCTGGAGTGGACAGGGGATCCCAGATACGCAGTATTTT. The V call is TRBV30, the J call TRBJ2-3; 8 bases map to TRBD1. CDR1 and CDR2 (germline): GTSNPN, SVGIG (reference sequence). This CDR3 contains 14 residues. The J segment lost 4 bases and the V segment lost 1 base, leaving 4 bases of the junction unmatched.

The rearrangement links TRBV6-1 to TRBJ1-4; 7 bases agree with TRBD1. Germline V gene lookup returns CDR1 MNHNS and CDR2 SASEGT. Trimming took 6 bases from V and 8 from J; bases not matched to a gene: 15. The CDR3 is made up of 16 amino acids. The CDR3 region is CASSEPYDRAGEKLFF. Here the CDR3 DNA reads TGTGCCAGCAGCGAACCATACGACAGGGCGGGCGAAAAACTGTTTTTT.

This clone has more than one count but fewer than ten. CDR3 sequence: CASSLAAGSSGNTIYF. CDR3 DNA sequence: TGTGCCAGCAGCTTAGCGGCCGGATCCTCTGGAAACACCATATATTTT. This chain links TRBV7-2 with TRBJ1-3, with D uncertain. CDR3 size: 16 residues. Germline CDR1 SGHTA, CDR2 FQGNSA. V shed 0 bases and J shed 0 bases, with 9 bases lying between them. The variable domain in full, with the rest retrieved from reference TRBV7-2 and TRBJ1-3, is GAGVSQSPSNKVTEKGKDVELRCDPISGHTALYWYRQSLGQGLEFLIYFQGNSAPDKSGLPSDRFSAERTGGSVSTLTIQRTQQEDSAVYLCASSLAAGSSGNTIYFGEGSWLTVV.